This T cell receptor (beta chain) emerged from a study of OX40 agonist ivuxolimab in advanced cancers. A note on the overall study: Ivuxolimab was a fully human IgG2 agonistic monoclonal antibody targeting the costimulatory receptor OX40 (CD134). Intravenous ivuxolimab was administered to patients every 2 weeks at six dose levels: 0.01, 0.1, 0.3, 1.5, 3 and 10 mg/kg. Among the 50 to 55 dose-escalation patients, around 20 had hepatocellular carcinoma, around 15 melanoma, 9 renal cell carcinoma and 9 head and neck cancer. The dose-escalation cohort was about 83% male with a mean age of 60 years, ranging from 23 to 79. Patients were allowed to have had prior anti-PD-1, anti-PD-L1 or anti-CTLA-4 therapy, and around two fifths of the dose-escalation patients had been treated with checkpoint inhibitors. Partial responses occurred in three dose-escalation patients: two with cutaneous melanoma and one with hepatocellular carcinoma. The purpose of peripheral TCRbeta sequencing was to test whether ivuxolimab changed TCR sequence diversity and led to clonal T-cell expansion. The monotherapy dose-escalation portion (N of about 49 patients) of the phase I ivuxolimab trial is reported in the paper. What the authors observed across the whole study: Low levels of normalized T-cell clonal expansion were also seen in some patients who did not respond. After ivuxolimab, CD8+ T cells had more expanded clones than CD4+ T cells on average. At doses of 0.1 to 3.0 mg/kg, clonal expansion of both CD4+ and CD8+ blood T cells was observed from baseline to week 6. The antigen specificity of the clonally expanded peripheral T cells was not determined. In the 0.1-3.0 mg/kg groups, partial responders had among the lowest normalized peripheral clonal expansion, particularly in CD8+ T cells.

The trial excluded patients who had a history of autoimmune disease or were on systemic immunosuppression. In every dose cohort, peripheral blood was drawn for TCR sequencing at baseline, cycle 4 day 1, and cycle 7 day 1. Samples were obtained from an open-label, multicenter, first-in-human phase I dose-escalation trial of ivuxolimab. Adults with locally advanced or metastatic melanoma, renal cell, hepatocellular, or head and neck squamous cell carcinoma were enrolled in the trial. Before TCR sequencing, CD4+ T cells and CD8+ T cells from peripheral blood were sorted into separate populations. Genomic DNA was isolated from the sorted cells so that the TCRbeta CDR3 region could be sequenced. The immunoSEQ Assay was used for sequencing of TCRbeta CDR3 regions. TCRdb stores this immuneACCESS table with in-frame sequences only. Part of the clones is absent; in the studies checked, under half of the shortfall reflects unresolved V genes, and no reason is known for the rest. In this sample the table shows about 98,000 clones, approximately 88% of which occur a single time. The ten largest clonotypes hold under 0.55% of the sample.

With respect to this clone: It lacks a known antigen. The input lacks base qualities; no much larger clone sits a single base away.

This receptor was identified in an adult with an advanced solid tumor such as melanoma, head and neck, liver or kidney cancer. This specimen consisted of CD4+ or CD8+ T cells sorted from blood, obtained in a trial of the OX40 agonist ivuxolimab.

The base sequence is TGCGCCAGCAGCCAAGAAACCGGGACAGGGGGCGGTTTCGAAAAACTGTTTTTT. Its protein product is CASSQETGTGGGFEKLFF. The V and J segments used are TRBV4-3 and TRBJ1-4, and 12 bases in between align with TRBD1. CDR1 and CDR2 (LGHNA, YSLEER) derive from the germline V gene. Germline trimming amounts to 0 bases on V and 8 bases on J, with 10 as the count of junction bases outside the gene matches. CDR3 length: 18 amino acids, cysteine to phenylalanine. Only the CDR3 region is kept as DNA, spanning 54 bases read in frame from base 1.